This passage covers 22 T cell receptor beta chains from one sample sequenced in a study of regulatory T cells in long-lasting Graves disease. CDR3-region Arm-PCR and iRepertoire HTBI primers produced the TCR beta libraries. Each CDR3 protein is one row after TCRdb ran MiXCR on the multiplex PCR reads. The sample yields 300,000 to 500,000 distinct CDR3 sequences, around 20% seen once. Time point meaning: persistent/refractory GD, antithyroid drugs over 5 years with positive TRAb. Generation of the TCR library employed RNA extracted from PBMCs. The source was peripheral blood mononuclear cells (PBMCs), collected when the disease was refractory, from a patient treated with antithyroid drugs. The receptor source for this set is a female donor with Graves disease.

There are many counts of this clonotype. The gene calls are TRBV28 and TRBJ2-7; D uncertain. V was shortened by 2 bases and J by 6 bases, with 8 bases between the two germline ends. Per the germline V gene, CDR1 is MDHEN and CDR2 is SYDVKM. This CDR3 contains 12 residues. CDR3 protein: CASSLVQSEQYF. As DNA, the CDR3 is TGTGCCAGCAGTTTAGTACAGTCCGAGCAGTACTTC.

The chain is built from TRBV29-1 and TRBJ1-2; 8 bases line up with TRBD1. CDR1 and CDR2 from the germline V gene are SQVTM and ANQGSEA. This CDR3 has 14 amino acids. After removal of 8 bases from V and 7 bases from J, the junction contained 15 bases not matched to a gene. CDR3 coding DNA: TGCAGCATCTACGGGACAGGCGACGTAGGTGGCTACACCTTC. Translated, it gives CSIYGTGDVGGYTF. Complete variable domain (other parts from reference TRBV29-1 and TRBJ1-2): SAVISQKPSRDICQRGTSLTIQCQVDSQVTMMFWYRQQPGQSLTLIATANQGSEATYESGFVIDKFPISRPNLTFSTLTVSNMSPEDSSIYLCSIYGTGDVGGYTFGSGTRLTVV.

At least ten counts were recorded for this clonotype. This chain joins TRBV6-2 or TRBV6-3 and TRBJ1-5; D call uncertain. Germline V gene sequence: CDR1 MNHEY, CDR2 SVGEGT. The V end lost 2 bases, the J end lost 3 bases, and 11 bases lay between the germline ends. CDR3 size: 15 residues. The chain's CDR3 is CASSYRPDINQPQHF. In nucleotides, the CDR3 is TGTGCCAGCAGTTACCGTCCCGATATCAATCAGCCCCAGCATTTT.

This rearrangement joins TRBV7-8 to TRBJ1-5; D not certain. Trimming shortened V by 1 base and J by 0 bases, and 10 bases separated the two germline ends. The CDR3 is made up of 16 amino acids. Germline loops: CDR1 SGHVS, CDR2 FQNEAQ. In nucleotides, the CDR3 is TGTGCCAGCAGCTTAGTTGGATGGGGTAGCAATCAGCCCCAGCATTTT. Amino acid sequence: CASSLVGWGSNQPQHF.

This clonotype has just a few counts. The CDR3 sequence: CSALRGLGTVNSPLHF. In DNA, the CDR3 is TGCAGTGCCCTACGGGGGTTAGGGACAGTAAATTCACCCCTCCACTTT. The chain couples TRBV20-1 to TRBJ1-6; 7 nucleotides match TRBD1. Germline CDR1 DFQATT, CDR2 SNEGSKA (reference sequence). Trimming cost V 6 bases and J 7 bases; bases outside gene matches: 15. The CDR3 loop spans 16 amino acids.

Of note for this clonotype: An end of the junction does not agree with germline; a read error may underlie this. J is TRBJ1-3 and V is TRBV6-5; TRBD1 agrees at 7 bases. The CDR3 has 19 amino acids. Germline CDR1 MNHEY, CDR2 SVGAGI. The CDR3 region has the DNA TGTGCCAGCAGTTATTCGCGCCAGGGGGTGGTCAAGACTGGAAACACCATATGTTTT. Protein product: CASSYSRQGVVKTGNTICF.

The chain has TRBV20-1 and TRBJ1-5; D is unresolved. The germline V gene encodes CDR1 DFQATT and CDR2 SNEGSKA (reference sequence). CDR3 length: 15 residues. V was trimmed by 2 bases and J by 5 bases, leaving 16 bases between them. Written as DNA, the CDR3 is TGCAGTGCTAGAAAAGGCGTGAACTGGGATCAGCCCCAGCATTTT. This codes for CSARKGVNWDQPQHF.

This clonotype was found a few times. The rearrangement links TRBV19 to TRBJ2-2; no definite D call. Germline V CDR1 and CDR2: LNHDA, SQIVND (reference sequence). This CDR3 comprises 14 residues. V lost 3 bases to trimming and J lost 2 bases, with 7 bases between them. CDR3 in amino acids: CASSIESNTGELFF. The CDR3 DNA follows: TGTGCCAGTAGTATCGAGAGTAACACCGGGGAGCTGTTTTTT.

CDR3 DNA sequence: TGTGCCAGTAGACCGGGCGGGACAGGGAAGGTAAGCAAGACAAAGGAAAATAGCAATCAGCCCCAGCATTTT. It codes for CASRPGGTGKVSKTKENSNQPQHF. The genes are TRBV19 and TRBJ1-5; 9 bases map to TRBD1. V lost 6 bases, J lost 0 bases, and 30 bases stayed unmatched. The CDR3 is 24 residues long. Germline V gives CDR1 LNHDA, CDR2 SQIVND (reference sequence).

This clonotype has a single count. The V gene is TRBV5-1, the J gene TRBJ2-2; 12 nucleotides line up with TRBD2. J lost 9 bases, V lost 5 bases, and 8 bases had no gene match. CDR3 size: 15 residues. Germline values: CDR1 SGHRS, CDR2 YFSETQ. The CDR3, as DNA: TGCGCCAGCAGGTTGACTAGCGGGAGTCGACGGGAGCTGTTTTTT. This translates into CASRLTSGSRRELFF.

The chain uses TRBV10-3 and TRBJ2-3, with D possibly being TRBD1 or TRBD2 (6 bases each). The V gene lost 2 bases and the J gene lost 2 bases, with 14 bases spanning the gap. The CDR3 runs 16 residues. Looked up from germline, CDR1 is ENHRY and CDR2 is SYGVKD. CDR3 protein: CAISEGGGRNTDTQYF. The DNA of the CDR3 is TGTGCCATCAGTGAGGGTGGGGGGCGAAACACAGATACGCAGTATTTT.

This clonotype was picked up many times. A read error may account for a junction end that differs from germline. This chain uses TRBV2 with TRBJ1-2; 9 bases are shared with TRBD1. The CDR3 sequence is 14 residues long. From germline, CDR1 is SNHLY and CDR2 FYNNEI. CDR3 bases: TGTACCAGCAGTGATATCCGGACAGGGGATGGCTACACCTTC. Translated: CTSSDIRTGDGYTF.

The rearrangement joins TRBV6-5 to TRBJ2-2; D is undetermined. CDR3 length equals 17 residues. Germline CDR1 is MNHEY and CDR2 is SVGAGI. Trimming cost V 3 bases and J 2 bases, with 16 bases left between them. CDR3 sequence reads: CASSYSIGPINTGELFF. The CDR3 DNA follows: TGTGCCAGCAGTTATTCGATCGGGCCCATAAACACCGGGGAGCTGTTTTTT.

This clonotype was picked up many times. V and J are TRBV27 and TRBJ1-1; tentative D call: TRBD1 (5 bases). Trimming left V 7 bases short and J 1 base short, with 16 bases between. CDR1 and CDR2 from the germline V gene are MNHEY and SMNVEV (reference sequence). The CDR3 totals 15 residues. CDR3: CASTTQTARNTEAFF. The CDR3 coding sequence is TGTGCCAGCACCACTCAGACAGCACGGAACACTGAAGCTTTCTTT.

The chain joins TRBV5-1 to TRBJ2-3; D tentatively reads TRBD1 or TRBD2 (5 bases each). Germline assignment: CDR1 SGHRS and CDR2 YFSETQ. The V gene lost 2 bases and the J gene lost 4 bases, with 11 bases spanning the gap. This CDR3 has 14 residues. This CDR3 is CASSFGRDPDTQYF. The CDR3 coding sequence is TGCGCCAGCAGCTTTGGAAGGGACCCAGATACGCAGTATTTT.

The chain employs TRBV15 and TRBJ1-1; D not resolved. Per the germline V gene, CDR1 is LNHNV and CDR2 is YYDKDF (reference sequence). Deletions cut 5 bases from V and 7 bases from J, with 8 bases between. CDR3 length: 11 amino acids. As DNA, the CDR3 is TGTGCCACCAGCGACCTGGGTGAAGCTTTCTTT. Its translation is CATSDLGEAFF.

This clonotype has more than one count but fewer than ten. The CDR3: CASSQAGSRGYTF. The CDR3 nucleotides read TGCGCCAGCAGCCAAGCAGGTAGCCGTGGCTACACCTTC. The rearrangement uses TRBV4-3 and TRBJ1-2, with D unclear. CDR3 length: 13 residues. The V gene's germline CDR1 is LGHNA and CDR2 YSLEER. With 1 base removed from V and 7 bases from J, the gap between germline ends came to 10 bases.

This clonotype appeared many times. The rearrangement links TRBV5-5 to TRBJ1-2; D gene ambiguous. The CDR3 is 13 residues long. Trimming shortened V by 0 bases and J by 4 bases, and 7 bases separated the two germline ends. Germline V lookup: CDR1 SGHKS, CDR2 YYEKEE (reference sequence). The CDR3 sequence: CASSLDLSYGYTF. In DNA, the CDR3 is TGTGCCAGCAGCTTGGACCTTAGCTATGGCTACACCTTC.

This clonotype was found a few times. V gene TRBV13 combines with J gene TRBJ2-1, with TRBD2 identical over 13 bases. Germline CDR1 PRHDT, CDR2 FYEKMQ (reference sequence). The CDR3 sequence is 16 residues long. J was trimmed by 6 bases and V by 4 bases; bases with no gene match: 6. The CDR3 loop reads CASSSGTSGTFNEQFF. The CDR3 nucleotides are TGTGCCAGCAGCTCGGGGACTAGCGGGACTTTCAATGAGCAGTTCTTC.

This chain uses TRBV28 with TRBJ2-3; no firm D call. Germline V gene sequence: CDR1 MDHEN, CDR2 SYDVKM. With 7 bases removed from V and 4 bases from J, the gap between germline ends came to 9 bases. The CDR3 is made up of 12 amino acids. The CDR3 DNA is TGTGCCAGCAACCAGGTCTCAGATACGCAGTATTTT. Its protein product is CASNQVSDTQYF.

This chain uses TRBV20-1 with TRBJ2-2; the D is unclear. The CDR3 is 14 amino acids. Germline V CDR1 and CDR2: DFQATT, SNEGSKA (reference sequence). V lost 0 bases and J lost 1, with 6 bases in between. The CDR3 DNA sequence: TGCAGTGCTAGAGACGCCCAGAACACCGGGGAGCTGTTTTTT. This translates into CSARDAQNTGELFF.

Ten or more counts support this clonotype. The genes are TRBV28 and TRBJ2-7, with no clear D. The CDR3 contains 12 residues. Trimming took off 3 bases at V and 5 bases at J, with 8 bases between the two ends. Germline assignment: CDR1 MDHEN and CDR2 SYDVKM. The CDR3 region is CASSFRSDEQYF. The CDR3 DNA reads TGTGCCAGCAGTTTTCGCTCAGACGAGCAGTACTTC.